This T cell receptor beta chain was recovered during a study of lymphopenia after photon versus proton radiotherapy. The V and J ends lost 0 bases and 4 bases respectively, with 10 bases between them. This CDR3 is 14 amino acids long. CDR1 and CDR2 from the germline V gene are SGHTS and YDEGEE. This clone has a handful of counts. Its antigen is unidentified. This table comes from immunoSEQ multiplex PCR, and its TCRdb copy is limited to in-frame clones, with some not included. The sample includes about 49,000 clones, around 80% seen only once; the top ten take just under 30%. Points from the study as a whole: Under photons, naive T cells and diversity fell while effector/memory populations rose. After lymphocyte nadir, photon-treated repertoires showed oligoclonal expansion, especially CD8+ Temra.

V gene TRBV5-8 combines with J gene TRBJ1-2; D unresolved. The specimen comprised peripheral blood, sampled from a patient treated with photon-based radiotherapy. This sequence originates from a middle-aged man with gastric cancer. CDR3 sequence: CASSLGTEAYGYTF. CDR3 bases: TGTGCCAGCAGCTTGGGGACGGAGGCCTATGGCTACACCTTC. Supplemented by reference TRBV5-8 and TRBJ1-2, the full variable domain reads EAGVTQSPTHLIKTRGQQATLRCSPISGHTSVYWYQQALGLGLQFLLWYDEGEERNRGNFPPRFSGRQFPNYSSELNVNALELEDSALYLCASSLGTEAYGYTFGSGTRLTVV.